One TCR beta chain is described in this entry. Alongside a J-beta primer mix, a sample-barcoded 5' primer served in a second PCR lasting roughly 6 to 12 cycles. All samples gave at least 2.5 million CDR3-containing paired-end reads. Each CDR3 protein gets one entry after TCRdb re-called the 5' RACE reads with MiXCR. The table includes just over 800,000 distinct CDR3 sequences, around two thirds detected once. The data derive from a study of blood T cells in healthy people across ages. The TCR comes from a man younger than 45 in good health. The sample comprised blood.

CDR3 bases: TGCAGTGCTCAGATTTATGAGCAGTTCTTC. Translating gives CSAQIYEQFF. V gene TRBV20-1 combines with J gene TRBJ2-1, with unresolved D. Trimming shortened V by 5 bases and J by 8 bases, and 7 bases separated the two germline ends. CDR3 length: 10 residues. The V gene's germline CDR1 is DFQATT and CDR2 SNEGSKA (reference sequence).